The source of this T cell receptor beta chain is a study of siplizumab effects on memory and regulatory T cells (dated by TCRdb to about 2019). General notes on the study: The effect of the anti-CD2 antibody siplizumab on alloreactive T-cell subsets was examined in allogeneic mixed lymphocyte reactions constructed from human PBMCs.

What the study reported, not specific to this receptor: Whether proliferating Tregs from siplizumab cultures were suppressive was not functionally confirmed. Roughly 80-96% of proliferating CD4+ or CD8+ clones could not be assigned a naive or memory phenotype. Sequences below about 10^-5 frequency were poorly captured, so only a minor fraction of alloreactive clones could be mapped to unstimulated subsets. The cumulative frequency of alloreactive sequences that could be traced back to unstimulated CD4+ memory T cells was significantly reduced by siplizumab. Compared with memory T cells, unstimulated naive T cells appeared more diverse, and naive cells seemed to make a substantial contribution to the alloresponse. Of the alloreactive CD4+ clones that could be mapped, the Treg-derived share averaged about 63% with siplizumab compared with roughly 27% in control reactions.

In three donor pairs, further sequencing was done on unstimulated CD8+ naive, CD4+ memory, CD8+ TEMRA, CD4+ naive and CD8+ effector memory subsets. Sorted unstimulated T cells, along with proliferating T cells recovered from mixed lymphocyte reactions, underwent TCRbeta CDR3 sequencing. Fresh whole blood from ten HLA-typed healthy donors was used as the source from which PBMCs were isolated. Comments on this clone: It lacks a known antigen. Nothing much larger sits one base from this clone, and base qualities are not available.

The library relied on the immunoSEQ multiplex PCR assay. Each sample had some 9.7 x 10^4 TCR templates assayed by the deep sequencing platform. Genomic DNA extracted from sorted T cells was used for TCRbeta CDR3 sequencing. The original pipeline was this. The R programming language was used for clonal analysis of TCRbeta CDR3 data. Alloreactive CD4+ and CD8+ clones were defined by comparing unstimulated samples with post-reaction CFSE-low samples. Regulatory or non-regulatory origin was assigned to alloreactive CD4+ clones by matching of sequences to sorted unstimulated Treg and non-Treg repertoires. TCRdb's version of the immuneACCESS table is confined to in-frame rearrangements and falls short of the full clone set. An unresolved V gene accounts for under half of the shortfall where checked; the remainder is of unknown origin. V and J calls plus clone size are reproduced from that table; the DNA served to infer D and trimming. The sample has approximately 94,000 clones on record, roughly 96% of them singletons. Around 0.03% of the sample is in the top ten clones.

CDR1 and CDR2 were assigned from the germline V gene as SGHVS and FNYEAQ. The V and J ends are trimmed by 0 bases and 8 bases, leaving 17 bases between them. From the cysteine through the phenylalanine, the CDR3 covers 17 amino acids. The entry retains the CDR3 DNA only, 51 bases that are in frame from base 1. This receptor chain uses TRBV7-6 and TRBJ1-6, with TRBD1 tentatively as D gene (5 bases match). The sample consisted of naive CD4+ T cells sorted from blood. According to the study, the label for this sample's cell subset or site signals: unstimulated naive T cells. The sequence came from a human donor in good health. CDR3 region: CASSLAQGAGVHSPLHF. The nucleotides are TGTGCCAGCAGCTTAGCGCAGGGTGCCGGGGTTCATTCACCCCTCCACTTT.